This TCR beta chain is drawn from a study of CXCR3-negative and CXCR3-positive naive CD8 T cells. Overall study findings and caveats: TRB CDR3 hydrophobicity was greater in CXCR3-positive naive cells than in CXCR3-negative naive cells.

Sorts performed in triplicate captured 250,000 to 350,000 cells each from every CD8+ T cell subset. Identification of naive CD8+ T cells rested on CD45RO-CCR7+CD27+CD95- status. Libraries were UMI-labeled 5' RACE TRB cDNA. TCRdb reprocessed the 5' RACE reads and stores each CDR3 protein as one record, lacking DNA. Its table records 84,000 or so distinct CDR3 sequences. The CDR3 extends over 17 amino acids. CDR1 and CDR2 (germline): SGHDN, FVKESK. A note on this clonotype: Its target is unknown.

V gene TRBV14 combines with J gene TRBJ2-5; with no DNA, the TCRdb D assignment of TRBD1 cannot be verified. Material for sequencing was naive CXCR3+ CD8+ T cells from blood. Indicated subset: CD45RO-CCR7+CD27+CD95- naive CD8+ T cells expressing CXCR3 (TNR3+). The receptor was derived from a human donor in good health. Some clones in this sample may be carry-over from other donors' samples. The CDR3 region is CASSQDTGPGGLETQYF.